This TCR beta chain derives from a study of blood T cell repertoires in COVID-19. In the study overall: The study drew acute and convalescent COVID-19 samples from the United States, Italy and Spain. The analysed material was cDNA or gDNA that came from T cells, B-cell-depleted T cells, or PBMCs.

The authors' processing: Amplified reference gene primers provided the basis for estimating nucleated cell counts. The data were produced by immunoSEQ multiplex PCR, yet TCRdb's version contains in-frame clones alone and is incomplete. V and J calls and clone size are as listed in that table; D and trimming were resolved from the DNA. The table shows roughly 190,000 clones, with about nine tenths occurring only once. The sequencing sample was made of peripheral blood. This clonotype originated in a man in his fifties or sixties with acute or convalescent COVID-19.

In DNA form, the CDR3 reads TGTGCCAGCAGCGCGACAGGCCAGCCCCAGCATTTT. This sequence encodes CASSATGQPQHF. The rearrangement joins TRBV7-9 to TRBJ1-5; the D gene is possibly TRBD1 (6 bases). This CDR3 contains 12 residues. Between the trimmed V and J ends, which lost 5 bases and 7 bases, there was a span of 9 bases. Germline V lookup: CDR1 SEHNR, CDR2 FQNEAQ (reference sequence). The full variable domain, rest sourced from reference TRBV7-9 and TRBJ1-5, is DTGVSQNPRHKITKRGQNVTFRCDPISEHNRLYWYRQTLGQGPEFLTYFQNEAQLEKSRLLSDRFSAERPKGSFSTLEIQRTEQGDSAMYLCASSATGQPQHFGDGTRLSIL.